This is a list of T cell receptor beta chains from one sample in a study of blood T cell repertoires in COVID-19. Profiled with immunoSEQ multiplex PCR; TCRdb holds only in-frame clones, not every one. Of around 63,000 clones in the sample, over 60% were seen once. Sequenced: peripheral blood. These TCRs come from an older woman with COVID-19, enrolled during active disease. The CDR3 runs from the conserved cysteine through the conserved F or W. Fields, in order: V gene, J gene, CDR3 protein.

V: TRBV14
J: TRBJ1-2
CDR3: CASSQDLPRPYEGYTF

V: TRBV12-5
J: TRBJ2-1
CDR3: CASGPTSNNEQFF

V: TRBV6-5
J: TRBJ1-1
CDR3: CASRDITGGNTEAFF

V: TRBV5-4
J: TRBJ2-3
CDR3: CASSLRQGMDTQYF

V: TRBV7-8
J: TRBJ2-3
CDR3: CASSLAGGPGIDTQYF

V: TRBV7-2
J: TRBJ1-4
CDR3: CASSLGGRTNEKLFF

V: TRBV18
J: TRBJ2-1
CDR3: CASSPGQGGPYNEQFF

V: TRBV4-3
J: TRBJ2-3
CDR3: CASSQAGTSTDTQYF

V: TRBV4-3
J: TRBJ2-1
CDR3: CASSQDTSGGFYNEQFF

V: TRBV2
J: TRBJ1-5
CDR3: CASSEVRDFTGPQHF

V: TRBV4-1
J: TRBJ1-2
CDR3: CASSQDHSQGGRGYTF

V: TRBV19
J: TRBJ2-3
CDR3: CASRPGLAGTDTQYF

V: TRBV7-2
J: TRBJ1-3
CDR3: CASSLVAGRSGNTIYF

V: TRBV7-2
J: TRBJ2-3
CDR3: CASSFTGTRSTDTQYF

V: TRBV4-1
J: TRBJ2-2
CDR3: CASSLRRAGGTERGTGELFF

V: TRBV6-6
J: TRBJ1-4
CDR3: CASSYPAGGTNEKLFF

V: TRBV5-4
J: TRBJ1-3
CDR3: CASSPTGSGNTIYF

V: TRBV2
J: TRBJ1-1
CDR3: CASSPGQQLRAFF

V: TRBV27
J: TRBJ2-4
CDR3: CASTAPEGRAKNIQYF